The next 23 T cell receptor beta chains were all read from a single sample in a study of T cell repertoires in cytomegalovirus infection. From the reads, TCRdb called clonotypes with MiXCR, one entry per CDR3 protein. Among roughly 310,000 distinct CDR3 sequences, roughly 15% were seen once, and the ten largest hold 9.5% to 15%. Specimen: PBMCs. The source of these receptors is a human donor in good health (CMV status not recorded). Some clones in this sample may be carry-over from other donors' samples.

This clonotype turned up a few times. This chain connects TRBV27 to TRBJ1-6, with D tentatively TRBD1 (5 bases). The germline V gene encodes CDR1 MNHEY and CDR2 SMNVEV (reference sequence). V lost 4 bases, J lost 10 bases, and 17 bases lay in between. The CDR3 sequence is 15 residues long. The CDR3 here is CASSSSGTSRSPLHF. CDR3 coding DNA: TGTGCCAGCAGTTCATCCGGGACCTCTAGGTCACCCCTCCACTTT.

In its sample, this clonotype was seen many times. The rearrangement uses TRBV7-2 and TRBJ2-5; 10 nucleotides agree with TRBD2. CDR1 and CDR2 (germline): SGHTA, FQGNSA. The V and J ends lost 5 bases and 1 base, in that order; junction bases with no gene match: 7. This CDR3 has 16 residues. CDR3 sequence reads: CASSGISGGPQETQYF. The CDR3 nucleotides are TGTGCCAGCAGCGGAATTAGCGGGGGGCCCCAAGAGACCCAGTACTTC.

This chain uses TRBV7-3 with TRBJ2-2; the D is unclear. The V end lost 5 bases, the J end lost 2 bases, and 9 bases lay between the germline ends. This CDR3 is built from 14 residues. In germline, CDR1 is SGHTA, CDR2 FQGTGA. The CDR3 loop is CASSANVNTGELFF. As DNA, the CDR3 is TGTGCCAGCAGCGCTAATGTAAACACCGGGGAGCTGTTTTTT.

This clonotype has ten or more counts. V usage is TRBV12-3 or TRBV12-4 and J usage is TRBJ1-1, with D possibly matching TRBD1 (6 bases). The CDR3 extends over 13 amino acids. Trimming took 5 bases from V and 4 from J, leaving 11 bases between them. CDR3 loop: CASSLQGGTEAFF. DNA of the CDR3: TGTGCCAGCAGTCTACAGGGTGGCACTGAAGCTTTCTTT.

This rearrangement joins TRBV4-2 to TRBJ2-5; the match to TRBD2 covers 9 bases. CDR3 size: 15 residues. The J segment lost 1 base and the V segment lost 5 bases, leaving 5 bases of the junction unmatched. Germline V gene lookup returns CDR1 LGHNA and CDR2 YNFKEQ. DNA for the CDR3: TGTGCCAGCAGCGCGACTAGCGGTCCCCAAGAGACCCAGTACTTC. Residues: CASSATSGPQETQYF.

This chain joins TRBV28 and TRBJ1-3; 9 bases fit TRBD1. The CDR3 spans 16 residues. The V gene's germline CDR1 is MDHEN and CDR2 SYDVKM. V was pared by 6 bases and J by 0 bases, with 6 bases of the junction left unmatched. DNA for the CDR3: TGTGCCAGCAGACCGGACAGGGGAGACTCTGGAAACACCATATATTTT. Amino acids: CASRPDRGDSGNTIYF. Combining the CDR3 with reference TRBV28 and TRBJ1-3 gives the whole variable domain DVKVTQSSRYLVKRTGEKVFLECVQDMDHENMFWYRQDPGLGLRLIYFSYDVKMKEKGDIPEGYSVSREKKERFSLILESASTNQTSMYLCASRPDRGDSGNTIYFGEGSWLTVV.

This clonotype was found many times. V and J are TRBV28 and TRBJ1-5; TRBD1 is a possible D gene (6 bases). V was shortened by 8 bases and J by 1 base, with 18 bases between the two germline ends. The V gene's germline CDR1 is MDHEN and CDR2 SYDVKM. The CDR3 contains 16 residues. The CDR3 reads CASCPRGPTSNQPQHF. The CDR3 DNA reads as TGTGCCAGCTGCCCCAGGGGACCTACAAGCAATCAGCCCCAGCATTTT. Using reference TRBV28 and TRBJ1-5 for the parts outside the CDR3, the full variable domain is DVKVTQSSRYLVKRTGEKVFLECVQDMDHENMFWYRQDPGLGLRLIYFSYDVKMKEKGDIPEGYSVSREKKERFSLILESASTNQTSMYLCASCPRGPTSNQPQHFGDGTRLSIL.

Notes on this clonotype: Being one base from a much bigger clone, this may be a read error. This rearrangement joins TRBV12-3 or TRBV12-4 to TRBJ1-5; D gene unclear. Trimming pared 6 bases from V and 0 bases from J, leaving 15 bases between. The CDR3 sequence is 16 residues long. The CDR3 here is CASSAARTSSNQPQHF. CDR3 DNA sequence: TGTGCCAGCAGCGCTGCCAGGACCTCTAGCAATCAGCCCCAGCATTTT.

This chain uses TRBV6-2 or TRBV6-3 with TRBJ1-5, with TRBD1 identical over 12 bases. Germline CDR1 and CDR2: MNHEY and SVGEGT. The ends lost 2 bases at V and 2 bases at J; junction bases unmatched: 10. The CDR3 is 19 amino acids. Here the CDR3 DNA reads TGTGCCAGCAGTTACGGACCGGGACAGGGGGCGTATGGCAATCAGCCCCAGCATTTT. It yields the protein CASSYGPGQGAYGNQPQHF.

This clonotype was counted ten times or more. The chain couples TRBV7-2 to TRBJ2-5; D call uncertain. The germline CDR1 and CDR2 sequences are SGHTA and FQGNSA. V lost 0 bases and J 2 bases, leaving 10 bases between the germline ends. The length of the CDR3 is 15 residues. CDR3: CASSLAPTLQETQYF. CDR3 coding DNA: TGTGCCAGCAGCTTAGCACCAACCCTGCAAGAGACCCAGTACTTC.

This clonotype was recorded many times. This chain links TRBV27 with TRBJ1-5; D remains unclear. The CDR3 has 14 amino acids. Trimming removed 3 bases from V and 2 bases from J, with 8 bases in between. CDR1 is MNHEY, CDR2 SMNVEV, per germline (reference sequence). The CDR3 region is CASSFVPGNQPQHF. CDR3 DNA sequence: TGTGCCAGCAGTTTTGTGCCAGGCAATCAGCCCCAGCATTTT.

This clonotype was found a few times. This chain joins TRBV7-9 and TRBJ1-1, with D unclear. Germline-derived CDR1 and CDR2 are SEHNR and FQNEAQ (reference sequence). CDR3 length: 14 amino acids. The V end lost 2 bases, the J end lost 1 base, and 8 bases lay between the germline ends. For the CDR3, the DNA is TGTGCCAGCAGCTTACACACCCAGAACACTGAAGCTTTCTTT. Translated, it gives CASSLHTQNTEAFF.

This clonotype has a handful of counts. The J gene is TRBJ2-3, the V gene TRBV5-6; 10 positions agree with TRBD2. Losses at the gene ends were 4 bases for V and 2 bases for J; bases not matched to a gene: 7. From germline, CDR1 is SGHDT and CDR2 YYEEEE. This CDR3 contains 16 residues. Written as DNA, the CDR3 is TGTGCCAGCAGCCTTGGGACTAGCGTGGCCACAGATACGCAGTATTTT. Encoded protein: CASSLGTSVATDTQYF.

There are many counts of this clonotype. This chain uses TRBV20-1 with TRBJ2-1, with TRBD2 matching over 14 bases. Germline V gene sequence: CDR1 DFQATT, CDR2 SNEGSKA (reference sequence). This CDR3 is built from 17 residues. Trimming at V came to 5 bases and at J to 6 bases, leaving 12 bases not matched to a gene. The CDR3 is CSAPPYRTSGGTNEQFF. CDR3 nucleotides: TGCAGTGCTCCCCCCTATAGGACTAGCGGGGGGACCAATGAGCAGTTCTTC.

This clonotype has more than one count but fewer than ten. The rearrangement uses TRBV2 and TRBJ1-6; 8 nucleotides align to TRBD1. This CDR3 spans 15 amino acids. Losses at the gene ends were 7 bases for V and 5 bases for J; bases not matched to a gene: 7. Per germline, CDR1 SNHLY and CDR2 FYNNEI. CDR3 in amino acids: CASTRTGRNNSPLHF. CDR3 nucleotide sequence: TGTGCCAGCACTCGGACAGGGCGGAATAATTCACCCCTCCACTTT.

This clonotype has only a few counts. The CDR3 DNA sequence: TGTGCCAGCAGCCAGGGGGCTGCTGGAAACACCATATATTTT. Translating gives CASSQGAAGNTIYF. V usage is TRBV12-3 or TRBV12-4 and J usage is TRBJ1-3, with 8 bases aligning to TRBD1. CDR3 length: 14 residues. V trimming: 6 bases; J trimming: 2 bases; junction bases outside the gene matches: 3.

Here the CDR3 reads CASRRQGPNYGYTF. CDR3 nucleotides: TGTGCCAGCAGGCGACAGGGCCCGAACTATGGCTACACCTTC. The V gene is TRBV28, the J gene TRBJ1-2; 7 bases agree with TRBD1. V trimming: 6 bases; J trimming: 2 bases; junction bases outside the gene matches: 6. Germline V gives CDR1 MDHEN, CDR2 SYDVKM. This CDR3 has 14 amino acids.

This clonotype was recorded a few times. CDR3 in DNA: TGTGCCAGCAGTACCGGGAACAGGGAGACCCAGTACTTC. Translating it yields CASSTGNRETQYF. The chain carries TRBV12-3 or TRBV12-4 and TRBJ2-5; either TRBD1 or TRBD2 may supply D (5 bases each). This CDR3 is 13 amino acids long. V lost 5 bases and J lost 5, with 12 bases in between.

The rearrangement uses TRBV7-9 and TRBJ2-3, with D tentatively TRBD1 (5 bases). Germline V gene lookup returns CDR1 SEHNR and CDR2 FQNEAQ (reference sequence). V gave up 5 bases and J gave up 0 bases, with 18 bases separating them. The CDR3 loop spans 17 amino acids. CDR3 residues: CASSTRLQDPSTDTQYF. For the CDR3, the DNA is TGTGCCAGCAGCACCCGATTACAGGATCCTAGCACAGATACGCAGTATTTT.

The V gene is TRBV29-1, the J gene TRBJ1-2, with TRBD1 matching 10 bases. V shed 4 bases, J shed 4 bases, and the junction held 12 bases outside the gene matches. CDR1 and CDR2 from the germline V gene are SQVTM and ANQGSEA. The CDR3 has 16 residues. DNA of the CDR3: TGCAGCGTTGTTCCGGGACAGGGGCCTGGTGGCTATGGCTACACCTTC. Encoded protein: CSVVPGQGPGGYGYTF.

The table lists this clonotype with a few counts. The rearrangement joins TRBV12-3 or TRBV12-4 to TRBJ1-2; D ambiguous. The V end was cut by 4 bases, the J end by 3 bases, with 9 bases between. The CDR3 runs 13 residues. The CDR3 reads CASSSGDDYGYTF. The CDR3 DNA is TGTGCCAGCAGTTCAGGAGACGACTATGGCTACACCTTC.

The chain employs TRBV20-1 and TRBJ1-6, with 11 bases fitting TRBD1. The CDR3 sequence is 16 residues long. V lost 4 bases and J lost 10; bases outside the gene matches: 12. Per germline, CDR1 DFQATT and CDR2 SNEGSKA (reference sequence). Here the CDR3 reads CSATNTGTGGSSPLHF. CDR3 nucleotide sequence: TGCAGTGCTACGAATACCGGGACAGGGGGTAGCTCACCCCTCCACTTT.

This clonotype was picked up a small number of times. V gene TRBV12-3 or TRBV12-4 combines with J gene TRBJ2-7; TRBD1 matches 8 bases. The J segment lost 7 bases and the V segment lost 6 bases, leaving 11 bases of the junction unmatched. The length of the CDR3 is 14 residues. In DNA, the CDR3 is TGTGCCAGCAGGGCGACAGGGGCAATTGGGGAGCAGTACTTC. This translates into CASRATGAIGEQYF.